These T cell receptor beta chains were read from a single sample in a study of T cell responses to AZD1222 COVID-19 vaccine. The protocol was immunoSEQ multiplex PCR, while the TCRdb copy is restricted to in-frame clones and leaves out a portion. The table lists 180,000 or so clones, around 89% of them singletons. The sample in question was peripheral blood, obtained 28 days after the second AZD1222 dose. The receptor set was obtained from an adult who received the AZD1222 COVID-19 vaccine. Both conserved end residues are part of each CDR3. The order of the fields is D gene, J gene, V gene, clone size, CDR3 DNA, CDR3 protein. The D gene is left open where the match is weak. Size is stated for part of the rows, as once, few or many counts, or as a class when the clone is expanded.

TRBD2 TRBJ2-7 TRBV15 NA TGTGCCACCAGCAGAGAGGGAGCGGGAGGCTACGAGCAGTACTTC CATSREGAGGYEQYF
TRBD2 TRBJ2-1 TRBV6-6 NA TGTGCCAGCAGTCTGGGACTAGCGGACAATGAGCAGTTCTTC CASSLGLADNEQFF
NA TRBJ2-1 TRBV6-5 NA TGTGCCAGCAGCTCAAAGAGTAGGGGCAATGAGCAGTTCTTC CASSSKSRGNEQFF
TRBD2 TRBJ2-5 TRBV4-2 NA TGTGCCAGCAGCCAAACGGGACTAGCGGGGGGGGAGACCCAGTACTTC CASSQTGLAGGETQYF
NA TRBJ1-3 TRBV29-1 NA TGCAGCGTTGAGACGACAGCTGGAAACACCATATATTTT CSVETTAGNTIYF
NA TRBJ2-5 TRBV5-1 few TGCGCCAGCAGCTTGGACGGGGTGCTGGGAGAGACCCAGTACTTC CASSLDGVLGETQYF
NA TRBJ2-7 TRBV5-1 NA TGCGCCAGCAGCTTGGATGGGGGGCCCTACGAGCAGTACTTC CASSLDGGPYEQYF
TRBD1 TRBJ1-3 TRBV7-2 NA TGTGCCAGCAGCTTAGTGGCTATCCAGGGGGCGCTTGGAAACACCATATATTTT CASSLVAIQGALGNTIYF
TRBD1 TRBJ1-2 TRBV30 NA TGTGCCTGGCAGGGGGCGGATGGCTACACCTTC CAWQGADGYTF
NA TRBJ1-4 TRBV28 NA TGTGCCAGCTCGCTCGTCGAAAAACTGTTTTTT CASSLVEKLFF
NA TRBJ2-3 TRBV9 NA TGTGCCAGCAGCCTACCTCCCCTCACAGATACGCAGTATTTT CASSLPPLTDTQYF
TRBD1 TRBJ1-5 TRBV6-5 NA TGTGCCAGCAGTTACTCCGGACAGGGGGGGCAGCCCCAGCATTTT CASSYSGQGGQPQHF
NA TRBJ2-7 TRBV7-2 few TGTGCCAGCACCTTGAACCTAGGGCGGTACGAGCAGTACTTC CASTLNLGRYEQYF
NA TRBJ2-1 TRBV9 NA TGTGCCAGCAGCGTAGGTGTAGCGAATGAGCAGTTCTTC CASSVGVANEQFF
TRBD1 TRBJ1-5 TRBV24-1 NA TGTGCCACCAGTGATTTTTCTCCCGGACAGGGGGGCAATCAGCCCCAGCATTTT CATSDFSPGQGGNQPQHF
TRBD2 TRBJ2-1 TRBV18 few TGTGCCAGCTCTCCCAGACTAGCGGGAGGTGTGAATGAGCAGTTCTTC CASSPRLAGGVNEQFF
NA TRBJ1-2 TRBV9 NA TGTGCCAGCAGCGGCCTTGGGGTTGGGTATGGCTACACCTTC CASSGLGVGYGYTF
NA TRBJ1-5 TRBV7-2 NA TGTGCCAGCAGCTCGGACGGCGTCGGAAATCAGCCCCAGCATTTT CASSSDGVGNQPQHF
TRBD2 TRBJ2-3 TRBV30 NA TGTGCCTGGAGTGGAGGGACTTGGACTAGCGCAGAGGGCACAGATACGCAGTATTTT CAWSGGTWTSAEGTDTQYF
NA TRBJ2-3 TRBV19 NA TGTGCCAGTAGTCAGCGAGTTGACGGGGTTCCTCGGGGTACGCAGTATTTT CASSQRVDGVPRGTQYF
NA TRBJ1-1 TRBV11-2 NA TGTGCCAGCAGCTTTAGCGAGAACACTGAAGCTTTCTTT CASSFSENTEAFF
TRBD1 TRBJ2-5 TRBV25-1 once TGTGCCAGCCAGGGGGCAGAGACCCAGTACTTC CASQGAETQYF
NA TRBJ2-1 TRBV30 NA TGTGCCTGGAGAATGAGAGGGTTCAGTGGTGAGCAGTTCTTC CAWRMRGFSGEQFF
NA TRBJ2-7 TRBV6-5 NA TGTGCCAGCAGTCCTAGGGACCACGAGCAGTACTTC CASSPRDHEQYF
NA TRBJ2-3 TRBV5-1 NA TGCGCCAGCAGCTTTCAGCAGTCGAGCACAGATACGCAGTATTTT CASSFQQSSTDTQYF
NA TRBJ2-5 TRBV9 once TGTGCCAGAGGGGGCCAAGAGACCCAGTACTTC CARGGQETQYF
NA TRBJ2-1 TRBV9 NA TGTGCCAGCCACAGGGGGCTCCTAGCGGGAGATAGTAATGAGCAGTTCTTC CASHRGLLAGDSNEQFF
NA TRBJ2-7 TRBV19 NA TGTGCCAGTAGTCTTCGCGGGACTGGTCCCTACGAGCAGTACTTC CASSLRGTGPYEQYF